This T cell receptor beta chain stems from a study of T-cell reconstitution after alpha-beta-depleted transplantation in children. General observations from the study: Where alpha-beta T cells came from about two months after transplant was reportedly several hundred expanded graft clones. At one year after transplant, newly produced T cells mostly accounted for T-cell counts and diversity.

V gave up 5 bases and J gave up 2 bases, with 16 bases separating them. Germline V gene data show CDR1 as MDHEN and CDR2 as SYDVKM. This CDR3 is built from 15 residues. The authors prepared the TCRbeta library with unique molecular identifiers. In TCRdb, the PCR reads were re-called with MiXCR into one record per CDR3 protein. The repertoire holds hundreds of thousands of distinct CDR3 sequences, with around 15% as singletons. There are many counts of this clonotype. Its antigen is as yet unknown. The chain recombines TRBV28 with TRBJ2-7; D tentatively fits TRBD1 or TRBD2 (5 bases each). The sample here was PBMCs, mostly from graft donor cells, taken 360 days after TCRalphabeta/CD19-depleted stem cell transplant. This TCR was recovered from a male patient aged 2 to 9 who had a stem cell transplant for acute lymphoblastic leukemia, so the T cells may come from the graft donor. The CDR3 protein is CASSPRTRDPYEQYF. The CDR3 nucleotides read TGTGCCAGCAGTCCCCGGACCAGGGACCCCTACGAGCAGTACTTC.